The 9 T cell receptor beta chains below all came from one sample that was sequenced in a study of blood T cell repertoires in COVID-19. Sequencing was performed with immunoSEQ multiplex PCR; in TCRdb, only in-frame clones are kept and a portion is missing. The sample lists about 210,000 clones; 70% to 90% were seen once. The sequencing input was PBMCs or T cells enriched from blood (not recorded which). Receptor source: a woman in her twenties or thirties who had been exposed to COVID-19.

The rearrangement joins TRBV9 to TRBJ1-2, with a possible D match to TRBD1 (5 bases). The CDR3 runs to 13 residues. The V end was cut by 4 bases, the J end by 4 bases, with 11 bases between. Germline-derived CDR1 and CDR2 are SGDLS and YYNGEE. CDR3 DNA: TGTGCCAGCAGCCCAGGGTGGAGCTATGGCTACACCTTC. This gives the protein CASSPGWSYGYTF. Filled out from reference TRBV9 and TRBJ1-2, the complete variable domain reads DSGVTQTPKHLITATGQRVTLRCSPRSGDLSVYWYQQSLDQGLQFLIQYYNGEERAKGNILERFSAQQFPDLHSELNLSSLELGDSALYFCASSPGWSYGYTFGSGTRLTVV.

DNA for the CDR3: TGTGCCAGCACCCCAGGGGGCCTACGAAGGAACACTGAAGCTTTCTTT. Amino acids: CASTPGGLRRNTEAFF. The chain employs TRBV7-2 and TRBJ1-1; 8 bases map to TRBD1. With V trimmed by 7 bases and J by 1 base, 11 bases remained unmatched. This CDR3 spans 16 amino acids. Germline V lookup: CDR1 SGHTA, CDR2 FQGNSA.

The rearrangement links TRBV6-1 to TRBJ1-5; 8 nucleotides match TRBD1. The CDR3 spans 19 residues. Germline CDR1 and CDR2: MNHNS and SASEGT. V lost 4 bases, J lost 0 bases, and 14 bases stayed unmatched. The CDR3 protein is CASSGRNRDRSNSNQPQHF. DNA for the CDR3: TGTGCCAGCAGTGGAAGGAATAGGGACAGGAGCAATAGCAATCAGCCCCAGCATTTT.

CDR3 sequence reads: CASSFGTGVVSYGYTF. The DNA for the CDR3 is TGCGCCAGCAGCTTTGGGACAGGGGTTGTCAGCTATGGCTACACCTTC. This chain connects TRBV5-1 to TRBJ1-2; TRBD1 aligns across 10 bases. Trimming removed 2 bases from V and 4 bases from J; junction bases left unmatched: 8. The CDR3 has 16 residues. In germline, CDR1 is SGHRS, CDR2 YFSETQ.

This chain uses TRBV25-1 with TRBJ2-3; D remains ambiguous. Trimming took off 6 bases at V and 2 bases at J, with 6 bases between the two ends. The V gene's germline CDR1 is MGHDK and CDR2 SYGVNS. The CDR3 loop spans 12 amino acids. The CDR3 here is CASRANTDTQYF. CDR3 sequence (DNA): TGTGCCAGCAGGGCAAACACAGATACGCAGTATTTT.

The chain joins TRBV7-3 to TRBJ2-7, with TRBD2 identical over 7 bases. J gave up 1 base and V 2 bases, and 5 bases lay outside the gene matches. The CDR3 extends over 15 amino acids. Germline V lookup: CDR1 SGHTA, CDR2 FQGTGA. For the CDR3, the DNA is TGTGCCAGCAGCTTACAAGCGGGGCGTTCCTACGAGCAGTACTTC. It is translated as CASSLQAGRSYEQYF.

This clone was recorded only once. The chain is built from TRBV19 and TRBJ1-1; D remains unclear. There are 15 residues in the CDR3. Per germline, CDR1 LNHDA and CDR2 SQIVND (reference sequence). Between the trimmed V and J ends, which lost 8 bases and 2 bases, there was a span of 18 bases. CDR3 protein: CASGGETVLNTEAFF. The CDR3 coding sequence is TGTGCCAGTGGAGGCGAGACGGTATTAAACACTGAAGCTTTCTTT.

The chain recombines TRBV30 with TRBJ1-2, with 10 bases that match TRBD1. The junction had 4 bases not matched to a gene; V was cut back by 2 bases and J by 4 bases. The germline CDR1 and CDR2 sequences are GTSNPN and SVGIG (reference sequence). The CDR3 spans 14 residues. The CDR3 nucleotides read TGTGCCTGGAGTCGACAGGGGGCGAGCTATGGCTACACCTTC. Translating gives CAWSRQGASYGYTF.

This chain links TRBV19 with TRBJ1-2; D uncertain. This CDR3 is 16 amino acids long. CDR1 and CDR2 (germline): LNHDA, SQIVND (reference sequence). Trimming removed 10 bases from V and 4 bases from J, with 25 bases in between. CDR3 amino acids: CATRTLRGGYSYGYTF. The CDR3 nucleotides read TGTGCCACCAGAACACTAAGAGGCGGGTACTCCTATGGCTACACCTTC.